The next 11 T cell receptor beta chains were all read from a single sample in a study of Ad26.COV2.S vaccination and SARS-CoV-2 variants. Sequencing used immunoSEQ multiplex PCR; TCRdb keeps in-frame clones, though not all of them. The data contain 440,000 or so clones, about 90% of them singletons. The treatment is: 15 to 20 received Ad26.COV2.S at low or high dose, single or two shots; roughly five received placebo; per-sample allocation not given. Samples were taken on day 63 after the first vaccine or placebo injection. The sample in question was peripheral blood, obtained in a trial of Ad26.COV2.S vaccine versus placebo. The receptors were gathered from a person aged 18-65 years who received the Ad26.COV2.S COVID-19 vaccine or a placebo.

This chain uses TRBV5-1 with TRBJ1-1; D unresolved. The CDR3 is made up of 13 amino acids. The V and J ends lost 5 bases and 0 bases respectively, with 8 bases between them. Germline V gives CDR1 SGHRS, CDR2 YFSETQ. The CDR3 DNA reads TGCGCCAGCAGGCAGGATGTGAACACTGAAGCTTTCTTT. It specifies CASRQDVNTEAFF.

DNA for the CDR3: TGTGCCAGCAGACCGGGACTAGCACAGGATTCACCCCTCCACTTT. Translated: CASRPGLAQDSPLHF. The rearrangement links TRBV5-6 to TRBJ1-6; TRBD1 is a possible D gene (5 bases). V was pared by 5 bases and J by 8 bases, with 17 bases between. Germline V CDR1 and CDR2: SGHDT, YYEEEE. This CDR3 spans 15 amino acids.

V and J are TRBV2 and TRBJ2-1, with no clear D. Trimming stripped 3 bases from V and 5 bases from J, with 8 bases between. This CDR3 has 13 amino acids. Germline CDR1 reads SNHLY; CDR2 reads FYNNEI. The CDR3 protein is CASSDGSHNEQFF. In DNA, the CDR3 is TGTGCCAGCAGTGATGGAAGCCACAATGAGCAGTTCTTC.

This CDR3 is CASSPHGGETQYF. The CDR3 DNA follows: TGTGCCAGCAGTCCACACGGAGGAGAGACCCAGTACTTC. The chain is built from TRBV6-2 or TRBV6-3 and TRBJ2-5, with D perhaps matching TRBD2 (5 bases). V lost 5 bases, J lost 4 bases, and 11 bases lay in between. In germline, CDR1 is MNHEY, CDR2 SVGEGT. The CDR3 contains 13 residues.

The chain carries TRBV5-1 and TRBJ2-5; D is undetermined. Per the germline V gene, CDR1 is SGHRS and CDR2 is YFSETQ. The germline V and J ends were trimmed by 1 base and 7 bases, with 14 bases remaining between them. The CDR3 is 14 residues long. For the CDR3, the DNA is TGCGCCAGCAGCTTGACTGGAATACTCGGGACCCAGTACTTC. It encodes CASSLTGILGTQYF.

The chain combines TRBV7-3 with TRBJ2-1; TRBD2 might be the D (6 bases). The germline gives CDR1 SGHTA, CDR2 FQGTGA. The CDR3 covers 15 residues. V gave up 2 bases and J gave up 0 bases, with 8 bases separating them. For the CDR3, the DNA is TGTGCCAGCAGCTTACTAGCGAGCTCCTACAATGAGCAGTTCTTC. Protein sequence: CASSLLASSYNEQFF.

A few counts support this clone. The J gene is TRBJ1-1, the V gene TRBV10-3; 8 nucleotides match TRBD1. V trimming: 5 bases; J trimming: 0 bases; junction bases outside the gene matches: 8. The CDR3 consists of 16 residues. Per the germline V gene, CDR1 is ENHRY and CDR2 is SYGVKD. The CDR3 nucleotides read TGTGCCATCAGTTCCGGACAGGGCGGGGTGAACACTGAAGCTTTCTTT. It yields the protein CAISSGQGGVNTEAFF.

The V gene is TRBV5-4, the J gene TRBJ1-4; 9 bases are a match to TRBD1. V trimming: 4 bases; J trimming: 3 bases; junction bases outside the gene matches: 7. Per the germline V gene, CDR1 is SGHNT and CDR2 is YYREEE (reference sequence). The CDR3 loop spans 16 amino acids. As DNA, the CDR3 is TGTGCCAGCAGCCCGGGACAGGGCAGGGCTAATGAAAAACTGTTTTTT. Translation: CASSPGQGRANEKLFF.

This clone has a handful of counts. V gene TRBV28 combines with J gene TRBJ2-3; TRBD2 matches 9 bases. Germline-derived CDR1 and CDR2 are MDHEN and SYDVKM. The V segment lost 6 bases and the J segment 0 bases; nucleotides outside the gene matches: 1. The CDR3 totals 14 residues. CDR3 nucleotide sequence: TGTGCCAGCAGGGCGGGAGGGAGCACAGATACGCAGTATTTT. It yields the protein CASRAGGSTDTQYF.

The chain has TRBV3-1 (or the pseudogene TRBV3-2) and TRBJ2-3; TRBD2 matches at 13 bases. Germline values: CDR1 LGHDT, CDR2 YNNKEL (reference sequence). CDR3 length: 17 residues. J gave up 4 bases and V 2 bases, and 6 bases lay outside the gene matches. CDR3 amino acids: CASSQLLAGGPSDTQYF. CDR3 DNA: TGTGCCAGCAGCCAATTACTAGCGGGAGGGCCCTCAGATACGCAGTATTTT.

The gene calls are TRBV5-1 and TRBJ2-2, with 9 bases identical to TRBD2. V shed 3 bases, J shed 5 bases, and the junction held 8 bases outside the gene matches. The CDR3 is 16 amino acids. Germline V lookup: CDR1 SGHRS, CDR2 YFSETQ. The CDR3 loop is CASSSLAGAGTGELFF. CDR3 DNA sequence: TGCGCCAGCAGCTCGTTAGCGGGAGCGGGGACCGGGGAGCTGTTTTTT.